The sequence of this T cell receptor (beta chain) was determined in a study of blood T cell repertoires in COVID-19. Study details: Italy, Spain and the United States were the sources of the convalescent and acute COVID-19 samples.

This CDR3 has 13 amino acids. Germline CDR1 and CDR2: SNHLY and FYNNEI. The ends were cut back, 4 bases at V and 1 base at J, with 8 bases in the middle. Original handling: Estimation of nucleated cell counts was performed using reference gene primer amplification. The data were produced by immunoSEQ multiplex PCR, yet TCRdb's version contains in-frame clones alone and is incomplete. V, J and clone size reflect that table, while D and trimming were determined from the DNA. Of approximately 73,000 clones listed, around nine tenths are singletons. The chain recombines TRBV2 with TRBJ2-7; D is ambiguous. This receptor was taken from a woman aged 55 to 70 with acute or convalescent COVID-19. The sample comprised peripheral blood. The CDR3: CASSVPGSYEQYF. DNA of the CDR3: TGTGCCAGCAGTGTCCCCGGTTCCTACGAGCAGTACTTC.